This TCR beta chain was recorded in a study of preoperative IRX-2 immunotherapy in early breast cancer. V was clipped by 6 bases and J by 10 bases, with 17 bases between them. CDR3 length: 13 amino acids. Profiled with immunoSEQ multiplex PCR; TCRdb holds only in-frame clones, not every one. The sample contains 39,000 or so clones, about 72% of which appear only once. Treatment given: preoperative locoregional IRX-2 cytokine immunotherapy. Preoperative locoregional IRX-2 cytokine immunotherapy was tested in the phase Ib source study. This clone was picked up one time. The specimen comprised tumor tissue, sampled after IRX-2 immunotherapy. This TCR was recovered from a human donor with breast cancer. This chain connects TRBV23-1 to TRBJ2-3, with D perhaps TRBD1 (6 bases). TRBV23-1 is placed among ORFs of uncertain function. For the CDR3, the DNA is TGCGCCAGCAGCCAAGTGGGACAAACTGCGCAGTATTTT. This gives the protein CASSQVGQTAQYF.